What follows is one T cell receptor (beta chain) and its context. What it binds is unknown. These data come from a study of OX40 agonist ivuxolimab in advanced cancers. Study conclusions and caveats: Within 6 weeks, CD4+ and CD8+ blood T cells expanded clonally at 0.1 to 3.0 mg/kg.

Trimming removed 7 bases from V and 5 bases from J, with 17 bases in between. The CDR3 sequence is 14 residues long. CDR1 is WSHSY, CDR2 SAAADI, per germline. Sequencing used immunoSEQ multiplex PCR; TCRdb keeps in-frame clones, though not all of them. Of about 69,000 clones in the sample, 91% were seen once. This chain links TRBV10-2 with TRBJ2-5; D gene uncertain. This TCR came from an adult with an advanced solid tumor such as melanoma, head and neck, liver or kidney cancer. Sequencing used CD4+ or CD8+ T cells sorted from blood, obtained in a trial of the OX40 agonist ivuxolimab. The CDR3 coding sequence is TGCGCCAGCACCCCCATGAATCGGGTGGAGACCCAGTACTTC. Its protein is CASTPMNRVETQYF.